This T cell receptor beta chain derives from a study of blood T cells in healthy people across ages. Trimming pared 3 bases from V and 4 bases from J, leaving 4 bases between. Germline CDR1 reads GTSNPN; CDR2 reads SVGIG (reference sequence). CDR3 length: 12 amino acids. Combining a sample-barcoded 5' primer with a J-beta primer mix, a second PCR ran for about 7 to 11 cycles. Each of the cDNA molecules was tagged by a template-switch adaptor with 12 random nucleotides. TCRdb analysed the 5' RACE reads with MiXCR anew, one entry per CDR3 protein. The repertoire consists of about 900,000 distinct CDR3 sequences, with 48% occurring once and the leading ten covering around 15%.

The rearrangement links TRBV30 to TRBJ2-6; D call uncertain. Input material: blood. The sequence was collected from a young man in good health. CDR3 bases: TGTGCCTGGAGGTTCGGGGCCAACGTCCTGACTTTC. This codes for CAWRFGANVLTF.